The rows below give T cell receptor beta chains drawn from one sample of a study of blood T cell repertoires in COVID-19. Repertoires were generated with immunoSEQ multiplex PCR, while TCRdb's copy carries only in-frame clones and drops some. The table includes about 300,000 clones, 89% detected once. Sequencing input: peripheral blood. These receptors were collected from a woman aged 25 to 39 with COVID-19, enrolled during active disease. The CDR3 runs from the conserved cysteine through the conserved F or W. D genes are given only for firm matches. Rows give clone size only sometimes, using once, few, many, or a class for an expanded clone.

cdr3_nt | cdr3_aa | j_call | v_call | d_call | cdr3_length | clone_size
TGCAGTGCTCCAGGGCTGTGGGGCTACACCTTC | CSAPGLWGYTF | TRBJ1-2 | TRBV20-1 | . | 11 | .
TGTGCCAGCAGCCCCCAGGGACAGGGGCCCTCTGGGGCCAACGTCCTGACTTTC | CASSPQGQGPSGANVLTF | TRBJ2-6 | TRBV4-2 | TRBD1 | 18 | .
TGTGCCAGTAGTATCTCCCCGGAGGAGCCCCAGCATTTT | CASSISPEEPQHF | TRBJ1-5 | TRBV19 | . | 13 | once
TGTGCCACATTGGGGACACCCATCGGCTATGGCTACACCTTC | CATLGTPIGYGYTF | TRBJ1-2 | TRBV19 | . | 14 | .
TGTGCCAGCAGCCCCGATAGCGGGGGGCTTCAGTATTTT | CASSPDSGGLQYF | TRBJ2-3 | TRBV11-3 | TRBD2 | 13 | .
TGTGCCAGCATCGAGGGAGGTAGGGGCCTTTCTGGAAACACCATATATTTT | CASIEGGRGLSGNTIYF | TRBJ1-3 | TRBV28 | . | 17 | .
TGTGCCAGCAGCTCAGGACTAGCGGGGGTCAACACCGGGGAGCTGTTTTTT | CASSSGLAGVNTGELFF | TRBJ2-2 | TRBV5-6 | TRBD2 | 17 | .
TGTGCCAGCAGTTTGACAGGGTACACTGAAGCTTTCTTT | CASSLTGYTEAFF | TRBJ1-1 | TRBV6-5 | TRBD1 | 13 | .
TGTGCCAGCAGCGCATACGGGGTGGCAGGGGATAATTCACCCCTCCACTTT | CASSAYGVAGDNSPLHF | TRBJ1-6 | TRBV9 | . | 17 | .
TGCAGCGTTGTCCAGCCAGGGGTCTCCTACAATGAGCAGTTCTTC | CSVVQPGVSYNEQFF | TRBJ2-1 | TRBV29-1 | . | 15 | .
TGTGCCAGTAGTATGAACGGGGGGGTTGAAAAACTGTTTTTT | CASSMNGGVEKLFF | TRBJ1-4 | TRBV19 | . | 14 | few
TGTGCCACCAGTGCCATTAACCGGGGAGGATACAATGAGCAGTTCTTC | CATSAINRGGYNEQFF | TRBJ2-1 | TRBV24-1 | . | 16 | .
TGCGCCAGCAGCTCCCAGGGGTCTGGGGCCAACGTCCTGACTTTC | CASSSQGSGANVLTF | TRBJ2-6 | TRBV5-1 | . | 15 | .
TGTGCCACCAGCAGAGACGGAGGGAGGCTAATGAACACTGAAGCTTTCTTT | CATSRDGGRLMNTEAFF | TRBJ1-1 | TRBV15 | . | 17 | .
TGTGCCAGTAGTACGGGACTAGCGGCCCTCGCCGGGGAGCTGTTTTTT | CASSTGLAALAGELFF | TRBJ2-2 | TRBV19 | TRBD2 | 16 | .
TGTGCCAGCAGCGCCCAGGGGGCGTTTGGCTACACCTTC | CASSAQGAFGYTF | TRBJ1-2 | TRBV6-5 | TRBD1 | 13 | few
TGTGCCAGCAAACCCCGGACAGGAGGGAACACTGAAGCTTTCTTT | CASKPRTGGNTEAFF | TRBJ1-1 | TRBV6-6 | TRBD1 | 15 | .
TGTGCCAGCAGCACAAATAATTCACCCCTCCACTTT | CASSTNNSPLHF | TRBJ1-6 | TRBV7-9 | . | 12 | .
TGTGCCAGCACCGACAGGATGGTTAACTATGGCTACACCTTC | CASTDRMVNYGYTF | TRBJ1-2 | TRBV6-5 | . | 14 | .
TGTGCCAGCAGCTTATTGGTAGCGGGAGCTCAAGAGACCCAGTACTTC | CASSLLVAGAQETQYF | TRBJ2-5 | TRBV7-9 | TRBD2 | 16 | .
TGTGCCAGCAGCCAAGGAGATAGACAGCCCCAGCATTTT | CASSQGDRQPQHF | TRBJ1-5 | TRBV3-1/TRBV3-2 | . | 13 | few
TGTGCCAGCAGGGAATCCGGAGGGGTGGAAGAGACCCAGTACTTC | CASRESGGVEETQYF | TRBJ2-5 | TRBV28 | . | 15 | .
TGTGCCAGCAGTGTATTTCGACAGGCTAACGGCTACACCTTC | CASSVFRQANGYTF | TRBJ1-2 | TRBV2 | . | 14 | .
TGCGCCAGCAGCCGAAACGCGGGGGAAGGTACGCAGTATTTT | CASSRNAGEGTQYF | TRBJ2-3 | TRBV4-1 | TRBD2 | 14 | .
TGTGCCAGCAGCTTAACCAGGGTGGACACTGAAGCTTTCTTT | CASSLTRVDTEAFF | TRBJ1-1 | TRBV7-3 | . | 14 | once
TGCGCCAGCAGCCTAAACGCCGGGACAGCAAATCAGCCCCAGCATTTT | CASSLNAGTANQPQHF | TRBJ1-5 | TRBV23-1 | TRBD1 | 16 | .
TGCGCCAGCAGCCTTCCGGGGGATGGGGCCAACGTCCTGACTTTC | CASSLPGDGANVLTF | TRBJ2-6 | TRBV5-1 | . | 15 | .
TGTGCCTGGAGTCCCACAGGGTTTGGCACTGAAGCTTTCTTT | CAWSPTGFGTEAFF | TRBJ1-1 | TRBV30 | . | 14 | .
TGCGCCAGCAGCCAAGGGGACAGAAACTATGGCTACACCTTC | CASSQGDRNYGYTF | TRBJ1-2 | TRBV4-1 | TRBD1 | 14 | .
TGTGCCAGTAGTGGATCTTTAGCCCTCTCCTACGAGCAGTACTTC | CASSGSLALSYEQYF | TRBJ2-7 | TRBV19 | . | 15 | .
TGTGCCAGCAGCTTTTCCGCGCAAGAGACCCAGTACTTC | CASSFSAQETQYF | TRBJ2-5 | TRBV7-2 | . | 13 | .
TGTGCCAGCAGCCTCGGGACTGCGGGCGAGCAGTACTTC | CASSLGTAGEQYF | TRBJ2-7 | TRBV9 | . | 13 | once
TGTGCCAGTAGTAGAATTCGACTAGCGGGGGACACCGGGGAGCTGTTTTTT | CASSRIRLAGDTGELFF | TRBJ2-2 | TRBV19 | TRBD2 | 17 | .
TGTGCCAGTAGTATACAGGGAACTGAAGCTTTCTTT | CASSIQGTEAFF | TRBJ1-1 | TRBV19 | . | 12 | .
TGTGCCAGCAGCTCCCTGGCCCCCCGCGGGGAGCTGTTTTTT | CASSSLAPRGELFF | TRBJ2-2 | TRBV7-2 | . | 14 | .
TGTGCCAGCCAGAGGACAGGGACGGAGGGACCTAACTATGGCTACACCTTC | CASQRTGTEGPNYGYTF | TRBJ1-2 | TRBV27 | TRBD1 | 17 | .
TGTGCCAGTAGGGACTTCTCTGGAAACACCATATATTTT | CASRDFSGNTIYF | TRBJ1-3 | TRBV19 | . | 13 | .
TGTGCCAGCAGCCCACGGACAGGCGAAAACACCATATATTTT | CASSPRTGENTIYF | TRBJ1-3 | TRBV3-1/TRBV3-2 | TRBD1 | 14 | .
TGTGCCAGCAGCGATGGGAGCTCTGGAAACACCATATATTTT | CASSDGSSGNTIYF | TRBJ1-3 | TRBV2 | . | 14 | .
TGTGCCAGCAGTGACTCCAGAAGAGGGACCCAGTACTTC | CASSDSRRGTQYF | TRBJ2-5 | TRBV2 | . | 13 | .
TGTGCCAGCAGGATAACGAGCGGGGGCCAGACCCAGTACTTC | CASRITSGGQTQYF | TRBJ2-5 | TRBV3-1/TRBV3-2 | TRBD2 | 14 | .
TGTGCCAGCAGCTCCCAGGGTCAGAACACTGAAGCTTTCTTT | CASSSQGQNTEAFF | TRBJ1-1 | TRBV7-2 | . | 14 | few
TGTGCCAGCAGTTTACGTGGAGACCAGCCCCAGCATTTT | CASSLRGDQPQHF | TRBJ1-5 | TRBV12-3/TRBV12-4 | . | 13 | .
TGTGCCAGCAGCCTAGGGATCAGGCCCAATACTGTTTACCGAGATACGCAGTATTTT | CASSLGIRPNTVYRDTQYF | TRBJ2-3 | TRBV7-6 | . | 19 | .
TGCGCCAGCGCTGAATCTGCGGATTCACCCCTCCACTTT | CASAESADSPLHF | TRBJ1-6 | TRBV5-1 | . | 13 | .
TGTGCCAGCAGCTTACGGACAGGCCCGAGGGCGCAGTATTTT | CASSLRTGPRAQYF | TRBJ2-3 | TRBV5-4 | TRBD1 | 14 | .
TGTGCCAGCAGCTCTAGCGGGGGGGGGAATACGCAGTATTTT | CASSSSGGGNTQYF | TRBJ2-3 | TRBV7-2 | TRBD2 | 14 | .
TGTGCCAGCAGTGTGAGCGGGGGTGGACAAGAGACCCAGTACTTC | CASSVSGGGQETQYF | TRBJ2-5 | TRBV2 | TRBD2 | 15 | .
TGTGCCACCAGTGATGCCCTCGGAGCGGGGGTTTACAATGAGCAGTTCTTC | CATSDALGAGVYNEQFF | TRBJ2-1 | TRBV24-1 | TRBD2 | 17 | .
TGTGCCATCAGTGAAGGGGCCACAGGGGGCGACTATGGCTACACCTTC | CAISEGATGGDYGYTF | TRBJ1-2 | TRBV10-3 | TRBD1 | 16 | .
TGCGCCAGCAGCTTGGAACAGGTTGGTGGCTACACCTTC | CASSLEQVGGYTF | TRBJ1-2 | TRBV5-1 | . | 13 | .
TGTGCCAGCAGCCACCCGGAGGTGAGCGGGGGGTTTAGTGAGCAGTTCTTC | CASSHPEVSGGFSEQFF | TRBJ2-1 | TRBV4-2 | TRBD2 | 17 | .
TGTGCCAGCACCCTCGGACAGGGTTTAGGTGAGCAGTTCTTC | CASTLGQGLGEQFF | TRBJ2-1 | TRBV28 | TRBD1 | 14 | .